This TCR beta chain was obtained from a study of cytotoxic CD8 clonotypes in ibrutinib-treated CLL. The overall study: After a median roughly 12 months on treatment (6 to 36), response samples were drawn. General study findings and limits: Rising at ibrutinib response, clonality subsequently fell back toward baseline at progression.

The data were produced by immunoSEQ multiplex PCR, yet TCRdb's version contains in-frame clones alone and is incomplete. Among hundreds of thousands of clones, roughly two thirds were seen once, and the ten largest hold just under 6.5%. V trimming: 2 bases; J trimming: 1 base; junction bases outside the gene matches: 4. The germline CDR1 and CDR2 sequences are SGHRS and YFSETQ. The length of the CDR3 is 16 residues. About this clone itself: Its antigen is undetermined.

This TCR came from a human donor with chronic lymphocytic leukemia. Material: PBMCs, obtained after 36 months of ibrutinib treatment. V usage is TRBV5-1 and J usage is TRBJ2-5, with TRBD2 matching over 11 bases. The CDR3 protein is CASSFVLAGGQETQYF. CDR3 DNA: TGCGCCAGCAGCTTTGTCCTAGCGGGAGGCCAAGAGACCCAGTACTTC.